The 6 T cell receptor beta chains given below trace back to one sample, sequenced in a study of liver allograft versus peripheral blood T cells. As for the study in general: Liver transplant recipients had T cell receptor repertoires compared between transplanted liver and peripheral blood.

TCRdb re-analysed the reads in MiXCR, keeping a single row per CDR3 protein. The sample holds several thousand distinct CDR3 sequences, roughly 27% seen once. Every receptor here comes from a human patient who had a liver transplant. Part of the T cell pool may stem from the graft donor.

On this clonotype itself: One base away lies a much larger clone, so this may be a sequencing read error. The rearrangement joins TRBV6-1 to TRBJ1-5; maybe TRBD1 (5 bases). Germline V lookup: CDR1 MNHNS, CDR2 SASEGT. The CDR3 covers 16 residues. The DNA of the CDR3 is TGTGCCATCAGTTACGTCAGGACAATTAGCAATCAGCCCCAGCATTTT. Translated: CAISYVRTISNQPQHF.

This clonotype was detected once. The chain couples TRBV18 to TRBJ1-5; 9 nucleotides match TRBD1. The trim removed 2 bases at V and 4 bases at J, leaving 6 bases unmatched. The CDR3 is 16 residues long. Germline-derived CDR1 and CDR2 are KGHSH and LQKENI. The CDR3: CASSPGKDRGNQPQHF. The CDR3, as DNA: TGTGCCAGCTCACCAGGGAAGGACAGGGGTAATCAGCCCCAGCATTTT.

This clonotype occurred many times. As DNA, the CDR3 is TGTGCCAGCAGCTATTACGGCACGCAGTTCTTC. Protein product: CASSYYGTQFF. The genes are TRBV28 and TRBJ2-1; D remains ambiguous. V lost 6 bases to trimming and J lost 12 bases, with 12 bases between them. This CDR3 is 11 amino acids long. CDR1 and CDR2 (germline): MDHEN, SYDVKM.

This clonotype appeared a few times. The chain joins TRBV20-1 to TRBJ2-5; D is tentatively TRBD1 or TRBD2 (5 bases each). The ends were cut back, 7 bases at V and 1 base at J, with 7 bases in the middle. Germline V gives CDR1 DFQATT, CDR2 SNEGSKA (reference sequence). The CDR3 length is 11 residues. In DNA form, the CDR3 reads TGCAGTGGGGACGGCCAAGAGACCCAGTACTTC. It yields the protein CSGDGQETQYF.

The chain couples TRBV25-1 to TRBJ2-3, with 10 bases matching TRBD2. This CDR3 spans 14 amino acids. Germline trimming cut 7 bases from V and 3 bases from J; bases unmatched to any gene: 4. Per the germline V gene, CDR1 is MGHDK and CDR2 is SYGVNS. CDR3 DNA sequence: TGTGCCAGCAAAGCGGGAGGGCCTACAGATACGCAGTATTTT. Protein product: CASKAGGPTDTQYF. Full variable domain (outside the CDR3, taken from reference TRBV25-1 and TRBJ2-3): EADIYQTPRYLVIGTGKKITLECSQTMGHDKMYWYQQDPGMELHLIHYSYGVNSTEKGDLSSESTVSRIRTEHFPLTLESARPSHTSQYLCASKAGGPTDTQYFGPGTRLTVL.

This clonotype was recorded many times. V and J are TRBV29-1 and TRBJ1-1; 9 bases agree with TRBD1. Germline lookup yields CDR1 SQVTM and CDR2 ANQGSEA. CDR3 size: 13 residues. J was trimmed by 5 bases and V by 2 bases; bases with no gene match: 3. CDR3 residues: CSVERQGGTEAFF. The CDR3 DNA reads TGCAGCGTTGAACGACAGGGGGGAACTGAAGCTTTCTTT. Supplemented by reference TRBV29-1 and TRBJ1-1, the full variable domain reads SAVISQKPSRDICQRGTSLTIQCQVDSQVTMMFWYRQQPGQSLTLIATANQGSEATYESGFVIDKFPISRPNLTFSTLTVSNMSPEDSSIYLCSVERQGGTEAFFGQGTRLTVV.